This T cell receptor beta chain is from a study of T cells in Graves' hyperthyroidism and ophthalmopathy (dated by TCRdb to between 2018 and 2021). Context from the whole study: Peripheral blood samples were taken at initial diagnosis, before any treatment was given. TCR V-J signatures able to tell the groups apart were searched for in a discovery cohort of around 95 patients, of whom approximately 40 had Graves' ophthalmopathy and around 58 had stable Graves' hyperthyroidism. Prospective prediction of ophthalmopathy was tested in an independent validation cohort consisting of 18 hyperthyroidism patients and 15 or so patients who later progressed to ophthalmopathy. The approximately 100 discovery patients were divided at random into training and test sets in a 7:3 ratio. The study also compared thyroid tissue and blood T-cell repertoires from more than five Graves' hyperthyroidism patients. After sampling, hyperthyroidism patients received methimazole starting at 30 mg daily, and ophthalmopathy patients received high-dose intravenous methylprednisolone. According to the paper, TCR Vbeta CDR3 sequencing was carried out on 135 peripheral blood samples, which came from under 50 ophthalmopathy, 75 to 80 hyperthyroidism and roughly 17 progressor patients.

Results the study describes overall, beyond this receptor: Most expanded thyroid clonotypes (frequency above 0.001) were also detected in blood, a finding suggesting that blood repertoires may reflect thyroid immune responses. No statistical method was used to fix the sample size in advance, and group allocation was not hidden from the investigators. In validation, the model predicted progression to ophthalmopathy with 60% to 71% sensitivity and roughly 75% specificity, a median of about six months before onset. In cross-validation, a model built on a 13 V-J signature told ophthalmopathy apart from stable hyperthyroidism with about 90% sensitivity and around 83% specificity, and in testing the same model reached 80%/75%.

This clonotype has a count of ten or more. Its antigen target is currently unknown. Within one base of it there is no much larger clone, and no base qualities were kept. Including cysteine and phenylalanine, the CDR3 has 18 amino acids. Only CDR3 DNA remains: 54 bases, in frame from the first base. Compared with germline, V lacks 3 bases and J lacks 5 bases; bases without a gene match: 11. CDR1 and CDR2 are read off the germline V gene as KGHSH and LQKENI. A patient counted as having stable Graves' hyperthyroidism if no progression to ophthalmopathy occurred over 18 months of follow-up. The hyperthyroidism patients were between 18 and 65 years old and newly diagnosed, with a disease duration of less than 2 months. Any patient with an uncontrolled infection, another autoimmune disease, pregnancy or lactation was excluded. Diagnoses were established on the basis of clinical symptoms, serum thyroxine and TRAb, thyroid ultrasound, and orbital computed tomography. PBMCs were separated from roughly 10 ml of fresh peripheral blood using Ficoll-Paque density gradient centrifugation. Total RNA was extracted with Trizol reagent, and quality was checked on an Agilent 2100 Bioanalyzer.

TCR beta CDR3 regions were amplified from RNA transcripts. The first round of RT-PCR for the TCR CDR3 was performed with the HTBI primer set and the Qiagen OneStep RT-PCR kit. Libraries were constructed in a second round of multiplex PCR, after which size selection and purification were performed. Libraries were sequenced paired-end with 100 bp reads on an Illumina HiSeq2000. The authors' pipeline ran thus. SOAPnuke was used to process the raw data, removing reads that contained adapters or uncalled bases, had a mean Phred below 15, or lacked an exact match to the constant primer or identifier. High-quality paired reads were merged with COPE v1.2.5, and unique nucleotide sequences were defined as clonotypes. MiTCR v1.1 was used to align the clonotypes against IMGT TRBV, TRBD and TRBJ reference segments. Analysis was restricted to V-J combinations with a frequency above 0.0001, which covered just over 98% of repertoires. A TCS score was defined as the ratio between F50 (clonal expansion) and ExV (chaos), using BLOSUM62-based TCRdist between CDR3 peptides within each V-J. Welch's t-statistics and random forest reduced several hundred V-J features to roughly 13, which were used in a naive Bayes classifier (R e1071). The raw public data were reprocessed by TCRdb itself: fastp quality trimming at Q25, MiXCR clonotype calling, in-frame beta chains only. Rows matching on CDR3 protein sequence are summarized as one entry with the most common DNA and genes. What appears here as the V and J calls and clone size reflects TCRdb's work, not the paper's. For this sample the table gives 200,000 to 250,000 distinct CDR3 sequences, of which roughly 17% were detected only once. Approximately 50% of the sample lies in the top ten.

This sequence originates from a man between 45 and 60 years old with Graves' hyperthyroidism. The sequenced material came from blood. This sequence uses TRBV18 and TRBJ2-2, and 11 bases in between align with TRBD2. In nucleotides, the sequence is TGTGCCAGCTCACCGTCTCCGGGACTAGCGGCGTCGACCGGGGAGCTGTTTTTT. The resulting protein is CASSPSPGLAASTGELFF.